The clone carrying this T cell receptor (beta chain) has only one observation. Its target is unknown. The sample comes from a study of cytomegalovirus exposure and HLA in healthy donors. Study-wide findings and caveats: V- and J-gene trimming in TCR beta was tied to a missense DCLRE1C variant by an analysis performed later. Most TCRs appeared rarely, but some public TCRs recurred in many donors.

The PCR employed 60 Vbeta primers together with 13 Jbeta primers. The authors' processing: It was a later analysis that counted approximately 81 million unique TCR beta chains, of which about 10 million were shared. Only in-frame clones appear in the TCRdb table, and some are missing; sequencing was by immunoSEQ multiplex PCR. V, J and clone size are taken as reported in that table, and D and trimming were inferred from the DNA itself. The repertoire has 150,000 to 200,000 clones, 84% of them found once; the top ten carry 1.9%. The source is a man younger than 30 in good health and CMV-seronegative. Sequencing was performed on PBMCs.

As DNA, the CDR3 is TGTGCCAGCAGCCTCGACAGCAGCTCTTCCAATGAGCAGTTCTTC. It is translated as CASSLDSSSSNEQFF. The rearrangement links TRBV7-3 to TRBJ2-1, with D perhaps matching TRBD1 (5 bases). Per the germline V gene, CDR1 is SGHTA and CDR2 is FQGTGA. Trimming cost V 5 bases and J 6 bases, with 17 bases left between them. CDR3 length equals 15 residues.